Shown below are 26 T cell receptor beta chains from a single sample sequenced in a study of CD8 T cells in Susac syndrome. The RNA, roughly 0.5 to 1 ug, was put through reverse transcription using random hexamers. TCRdb re-derived calls from the immunoSEQ multiplex PCR reads in MiXCR, one entry per CDR3 protein. Among around 220,000 distinct CDR3 sequences, approximately 90% were seen once, and the ten largest hold about 0.15%. Sequenced material: CD8+ T cells from PBMCs. The receptors were gathered from a human donor with multiple sclerosis.

The rearrangement links TRBV10-1 to TRBJ2-1; 10 nucleotides match TRBD1. CDR1 and CDR2 (germline): WNHNN, SYGVQD (reference sequence). CDR3 size: 11 residues. V shed 8 bases and J 12 bases; nucleotides not matched to a gene: 4. Here the CDR3 DNA reads TGCGCCAGCGGGGACAGGGGTTGGCAGTTCTTC. Translating gives CASGDRGWQFF.

This chain connects TRBV12-5 to TRBJ1-3; D unclear. The CDR3 sequence is 20 residues long. V was cut by 0 bases and J by 0 bases, with 21 bases left in between. Germline lookup yields CDR1 LGHNT and CDR2 FRNRAP. The CDR3 DNA reads as TGTGCTAGTGGTTTGGTCCTGCTGGAAGGTAGGGAAAGCTCTGGAAACACCATATATTTT. Amino acid sequence: CASGLVLLEGRESSGNTIYF.

The chain joins TRBV2 to TRBJ2-1; 16 nucleotides align to TRBD2. V shed 6 bases, J shed 1 base, and the junction held 6 bases outside the gene matches. CDR1 and CDR2 (germline): SNHLY, FYNNEI. The CDR3 contains 18 residues. CDR3 sequence (DNA): TGTGCCAGCAGCCGGGGACTAGCGGGAGGGAGTTCCTACAATGAGCAGTTCTTC. Translating it yields CASSRGLAGGSSYNEQFF.

The chain is built from TRBV12-3 or TRBV12-4 and TRBJ2-7, with unresolved D. Trimming left V 1 base short and J 6 bases short, with 7 bases between. CDR3 length: 12 amino acids. The CDR3 loop reads CASSLVELEQYF. In DNA form, the CDR3 reads TGTGCCAGCAGTTTAGTCGAGCTCGAGCAGTACTTC.

The chain has TRBV12-5 and TRBJ1-1; D not certain. The CDR3 contains 13 residues. Per germline, CDR1 LGHNT and CDR2 FRNRAP. V lost 5 bases, J lost 5 bases, and 12 bases lay in between. CDR3 region: CASGRTPGTEAFF. CDR3 nucleotides: TGTGCTAGTGGTCGTACCCCTGGGACTGAAGCTTTCTTT.

The J gene is TRBJ2-5, the V gene TRBV20-1; 10 bases map to TRBD1. After removal of 5 bases from V and 4 bases from J, the junction contained 7 bases not matched to a gene. The CDR3 has 14 amino acids. Looked up from germline, CDR1 is DFQATT and CDR2 is SNEGSKA (reference sequence). The CDR3 region has the DNA TGCAGTGCTGGGTCGACAGGGGGCGGAGAGACCCAGTACTTC. Encoded protein: CSAGSTGGGETQYF.

J is TRBJ2-1 and V is TRBV27, with 9 nucleotides matching TRBD1. Germline V gene data show CDR1 as MNHEY and CDR2 as SMNVEV (reference sequence). The J segment lost 5 bases and the V segment lost 10 bases, leaving 12 bases of the junction unmatched. This CDR3 region has 15 residues. CDR3 protein: CATQAWTGANNEQFF. The CDR3 coding sequence is TGTGCCACCCAGGCCTGGACAGGGGCGAACAATGAGCAGTTCTTC.

The J gene is TRBJ2-1, the V gene TRBV12-5, with TRBD2 as a possible D gene (6 bases). Trimming pared 2 bases from V and 8 bases from J, leaving 16 bases between. The CDR3 contains 15 residues. Germline V gene lookup returns CDR1 LGHNT and CDR2 FRNRAP. CDR3 in DNA: TGTGCTAGTGGTTTGTTACCGGGGGAGACAGATGAGCAGTTCTTC. Translating gives CASGLLPGETDEQFF.

As to this clonotype: The junction departs from germline at one end; a sequencing error may be responsible. The chain has TRBV30 and TRBJ2-7, with D unresolved. This CDR3 contains 12 residues. Germline V gene data show CDR1 as GTSNPN and CDR2 as SVGIG (reference sequence). The CDR3 reads CASMGNSCEQYF. In DNA form, the CDR3 reads TGTGCCTCAATGGGCAACTCCTGCGAGCAGTACTTC.

This chain connects TRBV5-4 to TRBJ2-3; 9 positions agree with TRBD2. Trimming cost V 3 bases and J 1 base; bases outside gene matches: 6. From germline, CDR1 is SGHNT and CDR2 YYREEE (reference sequence). This CDR3 has 16 residues. The CDR3: CASSSEAGGGTDTQYF. The CDR3 coding sequence is TGTGCCAGCAGCTCGGAGGCGGGAGGGGGCACAGATACGCAGTATTTT.

The rearrangement joins TRBV4-1 to TRBJ2-6; 7 nucleotides line up with TRBD2. The junction had 2 bases not matched to a gene; V was cut back by 4 bases and J by 2 bases. CDR1 and CDR2 (germline): MGHRA, YSYEKL. The CDR3 is made up of 15 amino acids. The CDR3 sequence is CASSPAGAGANVLTF. As DNA, the CDR3 is TGCGCCAGCAGCCCCGCGGGAGCTGGGGCCAACGTCCTGACTTTC.

This chain uses TRBV30 with TRBJ1-1, with D possibly matching TRBD1 (5 bases). Germline values: CDR1 GTSNPN, CDR2 SVGIG (reference sequence). The CDR3 has 12 amino acids. V lost 6 bases and J 7 bases, leaving 15 bases between the germline ends. The DNA of the CDR3 is TGTGCCTGCCCCGACCTCGGGGGTGAAGCTTTCTTT. This gives the protein CACPDLGGEAFF.

This chain connects TRBV29-1 to TRBJ1-1; D is uncertain. Germline V CDR1 and CDR2: SQVTM, ANQGSEA. The CDR3 loop spans 10 amino acids. Trimming shortened V by 1 base and J by 8 bases, and 5 bases separated the two germline ends. The CDR3: CSVEGGEAFF. The CDR3 nucleotides read TGCAGCGTTGAAGGCGGGGAAGCTTTCTTT. The variable domain in full, completed from reference TRBV29-1 and TRBJ1-1, reads SAVISQKPSRDICQRGTSLTIQCQVDSQVTMMFWYRQQPGQSLTLIATANQGSEATYESGFVIDKFPISRPNLTFSTLTVSNMSPEDSSIYLCSVEGGEAFFGQGTRLTVV.

V and J are TRBV30 and TRBJ2-1, with TRBD2 identical over 10 bases. The CDR3 sequence is 14 residues long. Losses at the gene ends were 4 bases for V and 0 bases for J; bases not matched to a gene: 0. Germline lookup yields CDR1 GTSNPN and CDR2 SVGIG (reference sequence). The CDR3 DNA follows: TGTGCCTGGACTAGCGGGAGCTCCTACAATGAGCAGTTCTTC. Amino acids: CAWTSGSSYNEQFF. Full variable domain (remainder filled in from reference TRBV30 and TRBJ2-1): SQTIHQWPATLVQPVGSPLSLECTVEGTSNPNLYWYRQAAGRGLQLLFYSVGIGQISSEVPQNLSASRPQDRQFILSSKKLLLSDSGFYLCAWTSGSSYNEQFFGPGTRLTVL.

This clonotype was recorded once. The chain employs TRBV14 and TRBJ2-7; D is uncertain. The CDR3 is 15 residues long. Trimming removed 3 bases at V and 4 bases at J, with 16 bases between. Germline V CDR1 and CDR2: SGHDN, FVKESK. The CDR3 nucleotides read TGTGCCAGCAGCCAGGTCGGATCGCCGGTTTACGAGCAGTACTTC. Its translation: CASSQVGSPVYEQYF.

The V call is TRBV4-3, the J call TRBJ2-2; D is unclear. Germline V gives CDR1 LGHNA, CDR2 YSLEER. The length of the CDR3 is 15 residues. V dropped 0 bases and J dropped 10 bases, with 15 bases sitting between them. The CDR3 reads CASSQDKTAREELFF. CDR3 coding DNA: TGCGCCAGCAGCCAAGATAAAACGGCGAGAGAGGAGCTGTTTTTT.

The chain recombines TRBV7-2 with TRBJ1-1; TRBD1 is a possible D gene (6 bases). The ends were cut back, 0 bases at V and 3 bases at J, with 14 bases in the middle. CDR3 size: 16 residues. The germline CDR1 and CDR2 sequences are SGHTA and FQGNSA. The CDR3 DNA is TGTGCCAGCAGCTTAGCCGACGGGGAGGGGGACACTGAAGCTTTCTTT. It encodes CASSLADGEGDTEAFF.

The chain is built from TRBV6-2 or TRBV6-3 and TRBJ2-3; 11 bases agree with TRBD2. J gave up 0 bases and V 9 bases, and 8 bases lay outside the gene matches. Germline V gene lookup returns CDR1 MNHEY and CDR2 SVGEGT. The CDR3 covers 16 residues. The CDR3 region has the DNA TGTGCCAGTCAGTTCGGGACTAGCGGTAGCACAGATACGCAGTATTTT. As protein: CASQFGTSGSTDTQYF.

V is TRBV4-3 and J is TRBJ1-5, with a possible D match to TRBD1 (5 bases). CDR1 is LGHNA and CDR2 is YSLEER in the germline V gene. V was cut by 0 bases and J by 0 bases, with 12 bases left in between. The CDR3 contains 17 residues. The CDR3 DNA sequence: TGCGCCAGCAGCCAAGATTGGGGCAGGGATAGCAATCAGCCCCAGCATTTT. This gives the protein CASSQDWGRDSNQPQHF.

The chain is built from TRBV20-1 and TRBJ2-7, with 12 bases that match TRBD2. Germline CDR1 reads DFQATT; CDR2 reads SNEGSKA (reference sequence). Losses at the gene ends were 4 bases for V and 2 bases for J; bases not matched to a gene: 9. This CDR3 region has 16 residues. Here the CDR3 reads CSATQSASGRAYEQYF. DNA of the CDR3: TGCAGTGCTACTCAATCCGCTAGCGGGAGGGCCTACGAGCAGTACTTC.

The chain recombines TRBV5-4 with TRBJ2-1; D remains ambiguous. V lost 2 bases to trimming and J lost 12 bases, with 15 bases between them. The CDR3 runs 13 residues. CDR1 SGHNT and CDR2 YYREEE come from the germline V gene (reference sequence). CDR3 sequence (DNA): TGTGCCAGCAGCTTAGGGCGAGCAGAATTGCAGTTCTTC. Translating it yields CASSLGRAELQFF.

CDR3 nucleotide sequence: TGTGCCAGCAGCTTAGTGCGGGGGAACTACAATGAGCAGTTCTTC. As protein: CASSLVRGNYNEQFF. This chain links TRBV11-2 with TRBJ2-1; 7 bases fit TRBD2. This CDR3 is 15 amino acids long. V lost 1 base to trimming and J lost 3 bases; unmatched junction nucleotides: 3. The germline V gene has CDR1 SGHAT and CDR2 FQNNGV.

The rearrangement joins TRBV27 to TRBJ1-1, with D possibly matching TRBD1 (6 bases). Germline CDR1 reads MNHEY; CDR2 reads SMNVEV (reference sequence). V gave up 3 bases and J gave up 4 bases, with 15 bases separating them. CDR3 size: 15 residues. The DNA for the CDR3 is TGTGCCAGCAGTTTTATACAGGGAGAGCGCACTGAAGCTTTCTTT. Protein: CASSFIQGERTEAFF.

The V call is TRBV9, the J call TRBJ2-1; TRBD2 is a possible D gene (6 bases). Deletions cut 3 bases from V and 7 bases from J, with 23 bases between. This CDR3 has 17 amino acids. Per germline, CDR1 SGDLS and CDR2 YYNGEE. The CDR3 loop reads CASSAWDSPTPRNEQFF. The CDR3 DNA reads TGTGCCAGCAGCGCCTGGGACTCTCCCACCCCCCGGAATGAGCAGTTCTTC.

The rearrangement joins TRBV29-1 to TRBJ2-1; D unclear. V dropped 1 base and J dropped 4 bases, with 11 bases sitting between them. The V gene's germline CDR1 is SQVTM and CDR2 ANQGSEA. This CDR3 is 14 amino acids long. Written as DNA, the CDR3 is TGCAGCGTTGAAGGGGGAAGAACTTACAATGAGCAGTTCTTC. Translated, it gives CSVEGGRTYNEQFF.

In DNA, the CDR3 is TGCAGCGTTGAGACTAGCGGGGACGAGCAGTACTTC. Amino acid sequence: CSVETSGDEQYF. The genes are TRBV29-1 and TRBJ2-7, with 11 nucleotides matching TRBD2. CDR3 size: 12 residues. Germline trimming cut 3 bases from V and 5 bases from J; bases unmatched to any gene: 0. Germline CDR1 and CDR2: SQVTM and ANQGSEA.